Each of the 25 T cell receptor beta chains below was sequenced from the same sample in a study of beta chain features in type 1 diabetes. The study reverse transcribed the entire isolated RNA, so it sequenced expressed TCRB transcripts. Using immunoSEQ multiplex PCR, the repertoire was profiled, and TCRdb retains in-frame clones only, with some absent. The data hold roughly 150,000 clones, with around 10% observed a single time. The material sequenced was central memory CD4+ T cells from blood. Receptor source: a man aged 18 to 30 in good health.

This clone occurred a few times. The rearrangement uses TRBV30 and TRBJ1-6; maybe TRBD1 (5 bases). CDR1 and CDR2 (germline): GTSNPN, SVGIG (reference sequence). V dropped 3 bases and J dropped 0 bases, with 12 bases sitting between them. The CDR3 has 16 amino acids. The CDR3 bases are TGTGCCTGGAGGGGTTTGAGGGGCTCCTATAATTCACCCCTCCACTTT. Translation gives CAWRGLRGSYNSPLHF.

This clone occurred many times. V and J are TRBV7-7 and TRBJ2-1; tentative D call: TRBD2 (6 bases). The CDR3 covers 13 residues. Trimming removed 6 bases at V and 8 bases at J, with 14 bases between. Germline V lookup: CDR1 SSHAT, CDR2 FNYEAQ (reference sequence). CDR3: CASSLPGSYEQFF. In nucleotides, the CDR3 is TGTGCCAGCAGTCTTCCCGGGAGCTATGAGCAGTTCTTC. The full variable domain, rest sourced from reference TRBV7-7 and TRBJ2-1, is GAGVSQSPRYKVTKRGQDVTLRCDPISSHATLYWYQQALGQGPEFLTYFNYEAQPDKSGLPSDRFSAERPEGSISTLTIQRTEQRDSAMYRCASSLPGSYEQFFGPGTRLTVL.

CDR3 coding DNA: TGTGCCAGCAGCGTAGGTCTGCAGGATACGCAGTATTTT. Residues: CASSVGLQDTQYF. The chain couples TRBV9 to TRBJ2-3; no reliable D call. The CDR3 totals 13 residues. Germline V gene sequence: CDR1 SGDLS, CDR2 YYNGEE. V lost 0 bases to trimming and J lost 6 bases, with 8 bases between them.

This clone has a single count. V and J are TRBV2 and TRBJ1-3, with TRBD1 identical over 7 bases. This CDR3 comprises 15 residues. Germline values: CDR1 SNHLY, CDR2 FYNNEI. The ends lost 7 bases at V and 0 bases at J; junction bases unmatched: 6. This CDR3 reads CASKATGASGNTIYF. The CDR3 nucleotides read TGTGCCAGCAAGGCCACAGGGGCCTCTGGAAACACCATATATTTT.

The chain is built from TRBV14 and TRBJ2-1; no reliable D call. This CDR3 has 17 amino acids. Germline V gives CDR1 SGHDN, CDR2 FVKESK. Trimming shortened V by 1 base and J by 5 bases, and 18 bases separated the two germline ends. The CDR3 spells CASSQGGAFLLNNEQFF. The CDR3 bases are TGTGCCAGCAGCCAAGGAGGTGCGTTTCTCTTGAACAATGAGCAGTTCTTC.

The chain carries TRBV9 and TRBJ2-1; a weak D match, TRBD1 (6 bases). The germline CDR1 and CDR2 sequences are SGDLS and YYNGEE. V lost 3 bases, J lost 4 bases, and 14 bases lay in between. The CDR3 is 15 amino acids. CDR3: CASSATGTYYNEQFF. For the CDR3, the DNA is TGTGCCAGCAGCGCAACCGGGACATATTACAATGAGCAGTTCTTC.

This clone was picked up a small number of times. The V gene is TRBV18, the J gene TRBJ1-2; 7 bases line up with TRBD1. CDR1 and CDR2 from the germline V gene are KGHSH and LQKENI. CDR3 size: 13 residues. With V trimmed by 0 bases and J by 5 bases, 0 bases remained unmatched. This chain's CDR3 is CASSPPTGYGYTF. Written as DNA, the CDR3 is TGTGCCAGCTCACCACCGACAGGGTATGGCTACACCTTC.

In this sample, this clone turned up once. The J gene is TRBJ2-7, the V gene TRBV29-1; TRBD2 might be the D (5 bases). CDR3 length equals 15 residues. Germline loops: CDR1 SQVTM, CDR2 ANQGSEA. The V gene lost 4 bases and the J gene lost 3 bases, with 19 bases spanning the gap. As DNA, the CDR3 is TGCAGCGTTGGTGGTTTGCGGGTTGAAGGCTACGAGCAGTACTTC. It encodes CSVGGLRVEGYEQYF.

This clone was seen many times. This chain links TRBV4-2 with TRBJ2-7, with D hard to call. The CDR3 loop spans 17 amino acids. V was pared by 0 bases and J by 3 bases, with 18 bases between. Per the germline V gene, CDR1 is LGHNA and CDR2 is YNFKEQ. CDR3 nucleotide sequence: TGTGCCAGCAGCCAAGAGGGGTGGCGAGACGCAGGCTACGAGCAGTACTTC. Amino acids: CASSQEGWRDAGYEQYF.

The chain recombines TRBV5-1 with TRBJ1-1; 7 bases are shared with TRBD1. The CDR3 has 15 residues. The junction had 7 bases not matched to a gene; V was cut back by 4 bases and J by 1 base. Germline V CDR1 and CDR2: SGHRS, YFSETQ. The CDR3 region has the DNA TGCGCCAGCAGCCAACGACAGGGAAAGAACACTGAAGCTTTCTTT. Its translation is CASSQRQGKNTEAFF. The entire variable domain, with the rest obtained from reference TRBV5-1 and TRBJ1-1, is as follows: KAGVTQTPRYLIKTRGQQVTLSCSPISGHRSVSWYQQTPGQGLQFLFEYFSETQRNKGNFPGRFSGRQFSNSRSEMNVSTLELGDSALYLCASSQRQGKNTEAFFGQGTRLTVV.

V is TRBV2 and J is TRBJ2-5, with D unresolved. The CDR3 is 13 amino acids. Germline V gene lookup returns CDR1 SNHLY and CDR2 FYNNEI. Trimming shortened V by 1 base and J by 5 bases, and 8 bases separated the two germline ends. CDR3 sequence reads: CASSEGYRETQYF. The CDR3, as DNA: TGTGCCAGCAGTGAAGGATATAGGGAGACCCAGTACTTC.

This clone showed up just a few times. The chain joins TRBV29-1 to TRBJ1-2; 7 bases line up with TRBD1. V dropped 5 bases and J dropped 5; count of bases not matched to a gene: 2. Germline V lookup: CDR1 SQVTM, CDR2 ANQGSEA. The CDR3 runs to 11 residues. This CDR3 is CSVSQGYGYTF. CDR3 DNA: TGCAGCGTTTCACAGGGGTATGGCTACACCTTC.

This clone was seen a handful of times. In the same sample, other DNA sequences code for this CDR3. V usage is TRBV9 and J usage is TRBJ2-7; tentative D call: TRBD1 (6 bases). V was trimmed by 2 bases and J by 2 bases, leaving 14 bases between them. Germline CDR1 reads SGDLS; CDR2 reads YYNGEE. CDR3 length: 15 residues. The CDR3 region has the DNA TGTGCCAGCAGCGTCCGCACAGGGCTTGCCTACGAGCAGTACTTC. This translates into CASSVRTGLAYEQYF.

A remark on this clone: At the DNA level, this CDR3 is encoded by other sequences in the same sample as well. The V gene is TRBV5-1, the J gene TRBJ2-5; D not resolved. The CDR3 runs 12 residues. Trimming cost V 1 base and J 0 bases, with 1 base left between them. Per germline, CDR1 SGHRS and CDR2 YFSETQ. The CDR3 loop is CASSLHQETQYF. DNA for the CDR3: TGCGCCAGCAGCTTGCACCAAGAGACCCAGTACTTC.

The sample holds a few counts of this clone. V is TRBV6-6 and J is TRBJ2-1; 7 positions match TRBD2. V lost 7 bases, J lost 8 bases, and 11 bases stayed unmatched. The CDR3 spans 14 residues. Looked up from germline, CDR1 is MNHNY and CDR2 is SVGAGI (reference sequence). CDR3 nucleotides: TGTGCCAGCAAACCCTTCACCGCGGGGGATGAGCAGTTCTTC. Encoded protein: CASKPFTAGDEQFF.

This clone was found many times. The CDR3 DNA reads TGTGCCAGCAGCCGATCCCTGACAGGGACTAGGAATGAGCAGTTCTTC. It is translated as CASSRSLTGTRNEQFF. The chain uses TRBV5-5 and TRBJ2-1, with a possible D match to TRBD2 (8 bases). Per the germline V gene, CDR1 is SGHKS and CDR2 is YYEKEE (reference sequence). V was shortened by 4 bases and J by 7 bases, with 21 bases between the two germline ends. The CDR3 runs to 16 residues.

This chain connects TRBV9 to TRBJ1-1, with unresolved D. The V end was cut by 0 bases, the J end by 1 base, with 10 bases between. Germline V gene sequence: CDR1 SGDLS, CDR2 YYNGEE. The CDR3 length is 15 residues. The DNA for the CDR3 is TGTGCCAGCAGCGTAGCTACACACCAGAACACTGAAGCTTTCTTT. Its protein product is CASSVATHQNTEAFF.

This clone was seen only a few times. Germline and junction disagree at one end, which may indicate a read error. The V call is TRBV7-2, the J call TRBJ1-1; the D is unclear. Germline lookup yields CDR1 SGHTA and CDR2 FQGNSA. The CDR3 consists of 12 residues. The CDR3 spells CASSFRNSEAFF. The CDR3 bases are TGTGCCAGCAGCTTTCGGAACTCTGAAGCTTTCTTT.

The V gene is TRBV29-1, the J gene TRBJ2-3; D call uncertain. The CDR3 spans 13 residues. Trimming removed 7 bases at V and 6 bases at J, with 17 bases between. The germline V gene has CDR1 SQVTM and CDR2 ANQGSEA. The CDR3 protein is CSARPPLTDTQYF. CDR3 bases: TGCAGCGCCAGACCCCCTTTAACCGATACGCAGTATTTT.

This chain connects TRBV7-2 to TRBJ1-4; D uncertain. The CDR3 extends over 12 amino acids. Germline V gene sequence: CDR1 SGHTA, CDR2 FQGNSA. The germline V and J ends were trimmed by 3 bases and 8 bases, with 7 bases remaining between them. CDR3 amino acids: CASSLKREKLFF. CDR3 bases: TGTGCCAGCAGCTTGAAAAGAGAAAAACTGTTTTTT.

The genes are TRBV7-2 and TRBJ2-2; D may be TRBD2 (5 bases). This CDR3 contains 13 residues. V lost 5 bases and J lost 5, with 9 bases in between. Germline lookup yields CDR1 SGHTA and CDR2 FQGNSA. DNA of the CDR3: TGTGCCAGCAGCCGAGCGGAGACCGGGGAGCTGTTTTTT. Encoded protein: CASSRAETGELFF.

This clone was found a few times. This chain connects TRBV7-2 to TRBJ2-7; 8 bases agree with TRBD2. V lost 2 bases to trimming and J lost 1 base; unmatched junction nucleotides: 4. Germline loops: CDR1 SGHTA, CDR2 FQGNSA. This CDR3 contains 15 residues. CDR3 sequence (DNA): TGTGCCAGCAGCTTATCAATAGCGGGGTCCTACGAGCAGTACTTC. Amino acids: CASSLSIAGSYEQYF.

CDR3 sequence reads: CASSPPGLAATDTQYF. The CDR3 bases are TGTGCCAGCAGCCCCCCCGGACTAGCGGCCACAGATACGCAGTATTTT. The chain employs TRBV7-2 and TRBJ2-3, with TRBD2 matching over 10 bases. CDR1 and CDR2 (germline): SGHTA, FQGNSA. V dropped 5 bases and J dropped 2; count of bases not matched to a gene: 7. The CDR3 covers 16 residues.

CDR3 DNA: TGTGCCAGCAGTTTTACAGGGCCGAGTGGCTACACCTTC. Its protein product is CASSFTGPSGYTF. This rearrangement joins TRBV7-9 to TRBJ1-2, with D perhaps matching TRBD1 (6 bases). Germline values: CDR1 SEHNR, CDR2 FQNEAQ (reference sequence). V was shortened by 6 bases and J by 7 bases, with 15 bases between the two germline ends. The CDR3 is 13 amino acids.

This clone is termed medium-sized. The CDR3 protein is CAISGTGQGYTF. The CDR3 coding sequence is TGTGCCATCAGCGGGACAGGGCAAGGCTACACCTTC. V usage is TRBV10-3 and J usage is TRBJ1-2; 9 nucleotides line up with TRBD1. The CDR3 is 12 amino acids. CDR1 ENHRY and CDR2 SYGVKD come from the germline V gene. Trimming cost V 6 bases and J 8 bases; bases outside gene matches: 4.